This is a list of T cell receptor beta chains from one sample in a study of T cells expressing NK-cell markers. TCRdb derives one entry per CDR3 protein from the 5' RACE reads, leaving out DNA. The record lists about 460,000 distinct CDR3 sequences, of which the ten most abundant hold over 1.1%. The specimen sequenced was blood T cells: a sorted CD56 or NKG2C T cell subset, CD4+ or CD8+ T cells, or bulk PBMC T cells (not recorded which). These receptors were collected from a woman between 50 and 59 years old in good health. Both conserved end residues are part of each CDR3.

CDR3 protein	V gene	J gene
CASSGRGDFETQYF	TRBV6-5	TRBJ2-5
CASSLGLGEKNIQYF	TRBV5-6	TRBJ2-4
CASSSPGTNNEQFF	TRBV5-1	TRBJ2-1
CSVERGAVGKLFF	TRBV29-1	TRBJ1-4
CASSPPKSTGAPEELFF	TRBV7-9	TRBJ2-2
CASSQTGNSPLHF	TRBV12-3/TRBV12-4	TRBJ1-6
CASSLASPAVYEQYF	TRBV7-9	TRBJ2-7
CASSRNWRDTQYF	TRBV7-8	TRBJ2-3
CASSLVGRDNEQFF	TRBV11-2	TRBJ2-1
CASSPPSGRVETQYF	TRBV7-2	TRBJ2-5
CASSFMGLRVQETQYF	TRBV11-3	TRBJ2-5
CATLFVSGRDTEAFF	TRBV10-3	TRBJ1-1
CASSMLRVADEQFF	TRBV5-1	TRBJ2-1
CASGRGRSSYEQYF	TRBV5-1	TRBJ2-7
CASSPPRLAALYTDTQYF	TRBV12-3/TRBV12-4	TRBJ2-3
CSVGLAGAMTGELFF	TRBV29-1	TRBJ2-2
CASSQDGRGISDTQYF	TRBV4-2	TRBJ2-3
CASGPAGGPHNEQFF	TRBV4-1	TRBJ2-1
CASSLGGRQSNEQFF	TRBV27	TRBJ2-1
CASSFGLRGLLTDTQYF	TRBV5-1	TRBJ2-3